A selection of T cell receptor beta chains follows, all from one sample in a study of type 1 regulatory T cells. Their antigens are not known. Via MiXCR, TCRdb re-called the reads, giving one row per CDR3 protein. The sample yields roughly 62,000 distinct CDR3 sequences, 60% to 80% seen once. Material: cultured non-Tr1 T cells, either the whole culture or a sorted T cell fraction (not recorded which). These receptors all stem from a human donor in good health. CDR3s include the opening cysteine and the closing phenylalanine or tryptophan. D genes are given only for firm matches. Where a row states a size, it is once, few, many or the class of an expanded clone; other rows omit it.

TRBV12-1,NA,TRBJ2-1,NA,CASSGSGTTNEQFF,TGTGCCAGCAGCGGTAGCGGGACCACAAATGAGCAGTTCTTC
TRBV7-6,NA,TRBJ1-5,few,CASSLATAEPQHF,TGTGCCAGCAGCTTAGCGACTGCAGAACCCCAGCATTTT
TRBV20-1,NA,TRBJ2-2,NA,CSARDSRRTGELFF,TGCAGTGCTAGAGATTCGAGGCGTACAGGGGAGCTGTTTTTT
TRBV3-1,NA,TRBJ2-5,few,CASSQTGARQETQYF,TGTGCCAGCAGCCAAACGGGGGCCCGACAAGAGACCCAGTACTTC
TRBV4-1,NA,TRBJ2-1,NA,CASSQNLINEQFF,TGCGCCAGCAGCCAAAATTTAATAAATGAGCAGTTCTTC
TRBV5-1,NA,TRBJ2-2,NA,CASSPPGRTGELFF,TGCGCCAGCAGTCCCCCAGGGAGAACGGGGGAGCTGTTTTTT
TRBV20-1,NA,TRBJ2-5,once,CSARLGRGRAQYF,TGCAGTGCTAGACTTGGACGGGGTAGGGCCCAGTACTTC
TRBV6-4,NA,TRBJ2-1,NA,CASSVLHDSYNEQFF,TGTGCCAGCAGTGTACTTCACGACTCCTACAATGAGCAGTTCTTC
TRBV7-2,NA,TRBJ1-2,NA,CASSFDLRGGYTF,TGTGCCAGCAGCTTTGATTTGAGAGGCGGCTACACCTTC
TRBV24-1,NA,TRBJ2-6,NA,CATSDATPLISSGANVLTF,TGTGCCACCAGTGACGCAACACCCCTGATCTCATCTGGGGCCAACGTCCTGACTTTC
TRBV12-5,NA,TRBJ2-5,NA,CASGRRQSQETQYF,TGTGCTAGTGGTAGGAGACAGAGCCAAGAGACCCAGTACTTC
TRBV5-1,TRBD1,TRBJ2-7,once,CASRRTGIYEQYF,TGCGCCAGCAGACGGACAGGGATCTACGAGCAGTACTTC
TRBV5-5,NA,TRBJ2-7,NA,CASSFSGEEEQYF,TGTGCCAGCAGCTTTTCAGGGGAAGAGGAGCAGTACTTC
TRBV12-3/TRBV12-4,NA,TRBJ2-3,NA,CASSRNPPGSTDTQYF,TGTGCCAGCAGCCGAAACCCCCCGGGGAGCACAGATACGCAGTATTTT
TRBV19,NA,TRBJ2-7,NA,CASSISGLEAYEQYF,TGTGCCAGTAGTATCTCGGGACTCGAAGCCTACGAGCAGTACTTC
TRBV12-3/TRBV12-4,NA,TRBJ1-3,NA,CASSSRTTISGNTIYF,TGTGCCAGCAGTTCACGGACAACGATCTCTGGAAACACCATATATTTT
TRBV27,TRBD1,TRBJ2-5,NA,CASRRQGPRETQYF,TGTGCCAGCAGGCGACAGGGCCCTAGGGAGACCCAGTACTTC
TRBV27,NA,TRBJ1-6,few,CASRDGNSPLHF,TGTGCCAGCAGGGACGGTAATTCACCCCTCCACTTT
TRBV20-1,NA,TRBJ2-3,NA,CSAMGGRIRLADTQYF,TGCAGTGCCATGGGCGGGCGGATAAGGCTGGCAGATACGCAGTATTTT
TRBV7-9,NA,TRBJ2-1,few,CASSLVGSAGLNNEQFF,TGTGCCAGCAGCTTAGTGGGGTCTGCGGGCCTTAACAATGAGCAGTTCTTC
TRBV6-2/TRBV6-3,NA,TRBJ1-1,few,CASSYPPGGLNTEAFF,TGTGCCAGCAGTTACCCCCCGGGGGGTCTGAACACTGAAGCTTTCTTT
TRBV6-1,NA,TRBJ2-5,NA,CASIRDYQETQYF,TGTGCCAGCATTAGAGACTACCAAGAGACCCAGTACTTC
TRBV7-2,NA,TRBJ2-2,NA,CASSLDRSSTGELFF,TGTGCCAGCAGCTTAGATCGGTCGAGTACCGGGGAGCTGTTTTTT
TRBV19,NA,TRBJ1-1,NA,CASSIQQGLNTEAFF,TGTGCCAGTAGTATTCAACAGGGACTGAACACTGAAGCTTTCTTT
TRBV15,NA,TRBJ1-1,NA,CATSRGDLQGPTEAFF,TGTGCCACCAGCCGGGGGGATCTACAGGGCCCGACTGAAGCTTTCTTT
TRBV5-6,TRBD1,TRBJ2-1,NA,CASSLTPTGGNEQFF,TGTGCCAGCAGCTTAACCCCGACAGGGGGCAATGAGCAGTTCTTC
TRBV5-8,TRBD1,TRBJ2-2,few,CASSLGDRWNTGELFF,TGTGCCAGCAGCTTGGGGGACAGGTGGAACACCGGGGAGCTGTTTTTT
TRBV27,TRBD1,TRBJ1-6,NA,CASRTGDNSPLHF,TGTGCCAGTCGGACAGGGGATAATTCACCCCTCCACTTT
TRBV2,NA,TRBJ2-5,NA,CASSGEPNARETQYF,TGTGCCAGCAGTGGTGAGCCGAATGCGAGGGAGACCCAGTACTTC
TRBV20-1,TRBD1,TRBJ1-2,NA,CSARGDRGLHGYTF,TGCAGTGCTAGAGGGGACAGGGGGCTTCATGGCTACACCTTC
TRBV5-4,TRBD1,TRBJ2-5,once,CASHRDSQETQYF,TGTGCCAGCCACCGGGACAGCCAAGAGACCCAGTACTTC
TRBV28,NA,TRBJ1-5,once,CASRTGASNQPQHF,TGTGCCAGCAGAACCGGGGCCAGCAATCAGCCCCAGCATTTT
TRBV20-1,TRBD2,TRBJ2-7,NA,CSAPGGVLAAYEQYF,TGCAGTGCTCCCGGGGGGGTCCTAGCGGCCTACGAGCAGTACTTC
TRBV20-1,NA,TRBJ1-6,few,CSASVKDVSSYNSPLHF,TGCAGTGCTAGTGTCAAGGACGTCAGCTCCTATAATTCACCCCTCCACTTT
TRBV5-1,NA,TRBJ2-3,NA,CASSPDGVSTDTQYF,TGCGCCAGCAGCCCCGACGGGGTTAGCACAGATACGCAGTATTTT
TRBV6-1,NA,TRBJ2-5,NA,CASTLDMAETQYF,TGTGCCAGCACTTTGGACATGGCAGAGACCCAGTACTTC
TRBV29-1,NA,TRBJ2-2,few,CSVRTTNTGELFF,TGCAGCGTTAGAACTACGAACACCGGGGAGCTGTTTTTT
TRBV5-1,NA,TRBJ2-5,few,CASSFDSQETQYF,TGCGCCAGCAGCTTCGACTCGCAAGAGACCCAGTACTTC
TRBV5-4,TRBD2,TRBJ2-2,few,CASSPEGGRSNTGELFF,TGTGCCAGCAGCCCCGAGGGCGGGAGGTCGAACACCGGGGAGCTGTTTTTT
TRBV18,TRBD2,TRBJ2-3,NA,CASSPLPTSASGGTDTQYF,TGTGCCAGCTCACCACTCCCAACCTCTGCTAGCGGGGGCACAGATACGCAGTATTTT
TRBV15,NA,TRBJ1-4,NA,CATSLGHGTNEKLFF,TGTGCCACCAGCCTTGGACATGGAACTAATGAAAAACTGTTTTTT
TRBV18,NA,TRBJ2-1,NA,CASSQQPGRSNEQFF,TGTGCCAGCTCACAACAACCGGGACGGTCCAATGAGCAGTTCTTC
TRBV28,TRBD2,TRBJ2-7,few,CASSFSGSGRAYEQYF,TGTGCCAGCAGTTTTTCCGGGAGCGGGAGGGCCTACGAGCAGTACTTC
TRBV25-1,NA,TRBJ2-1,NA,CASSGSGAGEQFF,TGTGCCAGCAGTGGTTCGGGAGCGGGTGAGCAGTTCTTC
TRBV5-1,NA,TRBJ2-3,NA,CASSLVGVGGYTDTQYF,TGCGCCAGCAGCTTGGTTGGCGTTGGCGGTTACACAGATACGCAGTATTTT
TRBV11-2,NA,TRBJ1-1,NA,CASSPLLTEAFF,TGTGCCAGCAGCCCCCTATTAACTGAAGCTTTCTTT
TRBV6-1,TRBD1,TRBJ2-1,once,CASSEFGPGQKGDEQFF,TGTGCCAGCAGTGAATTTGGGCCGGGACAGAAAGGCGATGAGCAGTTCTTC
TRBV5-1,TRBD1,TRBJ2-1,few,CASSARDRDYNEQFF,TGCGCCAGCAGCGCCCGGGACAGGGATTACAATGAGCAGTTCTTC
TRBV12-3/TRBV12-4,NA,TRBJ1-4,NA,CASTSRHTTNEKLFF,TGTGCCAGCACATCCCGACATACAACTAATGAAAAACTGTTTTTT
TRBV20-1,NA,TRBJ2-7,NA,CSARVQGSEQYF,TGCAGTGCTAGAGTTCAGGGTTCCGAGCAGTACTTC
TRBV20-1,NA,TRBJ1-5,few,CSATGGEEPQHF,TGCAGTGCTACCGGGGGCGAGGAGCCCCAGCATTTT
TRBV7-2,NA,TRBJ1-3,NA,CASSLPLGGLLNTIYF,TGTGCCAGCAGCTTACCTCTTGGGGGGCTCCTAAACACCATATATTTT
TRBV7-2,TRBD1,TRBJ2-7,NA,CASSFGRGLYEQYF,TGTGCCAGCAGCTTCGGCAGGGGGTTGTACGAGCAGTACTTC
TRBV9,NA,TRBJ2-2,NA,CASSVVGDGELFF,TGTGCCAGCAGCGTAGTGGGAGACGGGGAGCTGTTTTTT
TRBV2,TRBD2,TRBJ2-5,once,CASSEGLATAETQYF,TGTGCCAGCAGTGAAGGACTAGCGACCGCAGAGACCCAGTACTTC
TRBV27,NA,TRBJ2-6,NA,CASSLSAGANVLTF,TGTGCCAGCAGTTTAAGTGCCGGGGCCAACGTCCTGACTTTC
TRBV6-5,TRBD2,TRBJ2-2,few,CASSRGLALNTGELFF,TGTGCCAGCAGCCGGGGACTAGCGCTTAACACCGGGGAGCTGTTTTTT
TRBV7-2,NA,TRBJ1-1,NA,CASLGGVGNTEAFF,TGTGCCAGCCTGGGGGGGGTAGGGAACACTGAAGCTTTCTTT
TRBV20-1,NA,TRBJ2-2,NA,CSARDLRRAANTGELFF,TGCAGTGCTAGAGATCTAAGGCGGGCTGCGAACACCGGGGAGCTGTTTTTT